The 17 T cell receptor beta chains below all came from one sample that was sequenced in a study of shared clonotypes between healthy human individuals. Here immunoSEQ multiplex PCR was the method, and the copy in TCRdb shows in-frame clones only, minus some. The table records a few million clones, roughly 92% of them present only once. The sequencing sample was made of naive CD4+ T cells from PBMCs. Subset given: CD45RA+ positively selected. Every receptor here comes from a man aged 18 to 30 in good health. Some clones in this sample may be carry-over from other donors' samples.

The genes are TRBV2 and TRBJ2-3; 7 bases are a match to TRBD1. CDR1 and CDR2 from the germline V gene are SNHLY and FYNNEI. CDR3 length equals 16 residues. The V gene end was trimmed by 6 bases and the J gene end by 7 bases; junction bases not matched to a gene: 16. CDR3 loop: CASSVGDSQGRNTQYF. The CDR3 DNA reads TGTGCCAGCAGCGTCGGGGACAGTCAGGGAAGGAATACGCAGTATTTT.

This chain links TRBV6-1 with TRBJ1-2; 11 bases fit TRBD1. The length of the CDR3 is 15 residues. Germline-derived CDR1 and CDR2 are MNHNS and SASEGT. The trim removed 6 bases at V and 4 bases at J, leaving 7 bases unmatched. CDR3 sequence: CASSPGTGGAYGYTF. The CDR3 region has the DNA TGTGCCAGCAGCCCCGGGACAGGGGGAGCCTATGGCTACACCTTC.

This chain uses TRBV6-1 with TRBJ1-5; D perhaps matches TRBD1 (5 bases). The CDR3 is 13 residues long. Germline lookup yields CDR1 MNHNS and CDR2 SASEGT. V gave up 7 bases and J gave up 0 bases, with 7 bases separating them. The CDR3 spells CASKGVSNQPQHF. The CDR3 nucleotides read TGTGCCAGCAAAGGGGTTAGCAATCAGCCCCAGCATTTT.

V usage is TRBV6-5 and J usage is TRBJ2-7; no reliable D call. Looked up from germline, CDR1 is MNHEY and CDR2 is SVGAGI. Trimming pared 6 bases from V and 1 base from J, leaving 13 bases between. The CDR3 runs to 14 residues. The CDR3 sequence: CASRHRTDSYEQYF. The CDR3 DNA reads as TGTGCCAGCAGACACCGGACGGATTCCTACGAGCAGTACTTC.

The chain joins TRBV5-1 to TRBJ2-3, with 8 bases that match TRBD2. The CDR3 is made up of 14 amino acids. With V trimmed by 5 bases and J by 0 bases, 2 bases remained unmatched. CDR1 and CDR2 from the germline V gene are SGHRS and YFSETQ. The CDR3 nucleotides are TGCGCCAGCAGGACTAGCGCGAGCACAGATACGCAGTATTTT. It codes for CASRTSASTDTQYF.

This chain joins TRBV7-9 and TRBJ2-1; D is perhaps TRBD1 (5 bases). The V end was cut by 6 bases, the J end by 9 bases, with 21 bases between. Germline loops: CDR1 SEHNR, CDR2 FQNEAQ (reference sequence). The CDR3 extends over 15 amino acids. This CDR3 is CASSFTGQGALEQFF. CDR3 sequence (DNA): TGTGCCAGCAGTTTCACAGGACAAGGGGCCCTTGAGCAGTTCTTC.

The CDR3 protein is CASRKHRGQTEAFF. CDR3 nucleotides: TGTGCCAGCAGGAAACACCGGGGGCAAACTGAAGCTTTCTTT. This sequence joins TRBV6-5 and TRBJ1-1, with a possible D match to TRBD1 (6 bases). There are 14 residues in the CDR3. The V end was cut by 6 bases, the J end by 5 bases, with 16 bases between. Germline V CDR1 and CDR2: MNHEY, SVGAGI.

This chain links TRBV2 with TRBJ2-5; D may be TRBD1 or TRBD2 (5 bases each). The germline V gene has CDR1 SNHLY and CDR2 FYNNEI. Trimming took off 4 bases at V and 5 bases at J, with 14 bases between the two ends. The CDR3 is 14 amino acids. The CDR3 region has the DNA TGTGCCAGCAGTGGGGCCGGGACGAGTGAGACCCAGTACTTC. Protein sequence: CASSGAGTSETQYF.

The chain is built from TRBV5-6 and TRBJ2-5; D ambiguous. The CDR3 has 12 amino acids. Germline V gene data show CDR1 as SGHDT and CDR2 as YYEEEE. V lost 6 bases, J lost 3 bases, and 9 bases lay in between. The CDR3 DNA is TGTGCCAGCAAGGTACGGAAAGAGACCCAGTACTTC. It yields the protein CASKVRKETQYF.

This clone was picked up one time. The chain employs TRBV10-3 and TRBJ2-4; 9 bases align to TRBD2. The CDR3 sequence is 14 residues long. CDR1 and CDR2 (germline): ENHRY, SYGVKD. J gave up 1 base and V 11 bases, and 6 bases lay outside the gene matches. The CDR3 sequence is CASTAGGAKNIQYF. The CDR3 region has the DNA TGTGCCTCGACGGCGGGGGGGGCCAAAAACATTCAGTACTTC.

Remarks on this clone: This specimen includes other DNA sequences encoding the same CDR3. This rearrangement joins TRBV18 to TRBJ2-7, with a tentative D call TRBD2 (6 bases). The V gene lost 3 bases and the J gene lost 6 bases, with 9 bases spanning the gap. CDR1 is KGHSH and CDR2 is LQKENI in the germline V gene. The CDR3 is made up of 12 amino acids. As DNA, the CDR3 is TGTGCCAGCTCACCGGAGGGAGGCGAGCAGTACTTC. Its protein is CASSPEGGEQYF.

This clone was seen a handful of times. The sample has other DNA sequences that encode this CDR3 too. The chain carries TRBV28 and TRBJ1-1; D not resolved. Deletions cut 2 bases from V and 2 bases from J, with 3 bases between. The germline CDR1 and CDR2 sequences are MDHEN and SYDVKM. This CDR3 is 12 amino acids long. CDR3 sequence (DNA): TGTGCCAGCAGTTTAGTTAACACTGAAGCTTTCTTT. Its translation is CASSLVNTEAFF.

V usage is TRBV30 and J usage is TRBJ2-7, with D uncertain. V lost 0 bases and J lost 7, with 16 bases in between. Germline CDR1 and CDR2: GTSNPN and SVGIG (reference sequence). The CDR3 loop spans 14 amino acids. The CDR3 here is CAWSVLPIDGEQYF. The CDR3 DNA is TGTGCCTGGAGTGTACTACCCATCGACGGGGAGCAGTACTTC.

The V and J genes are TRBV28 and TRBJ2-5; tentatively, D is TRBD1 (6 bases). The CDR3 extends over 14 amino acids. V lost 3 bases, J lost 3 bases, and 11 bases lay in between. Germline V gene lookup returns CDR1 MDHEN and CDR2 SYDVKM. For the CDR3, the DNA is TGTGCCAGCAGTTTCTACAGGGTGGAAGAGACCCAGTACTTC. Translated: CASSFYRVEETQYF.

The gene calls are TRBV7-9 and TRBJ2-5, with unresolved D. Germline CDR1 is SEHNR and CDR2 is FQNEAQ (reference sequence). The CDR3 loop spans 14 amino acids. V was shortened by 1 base and J by 5 bases, with 11 bases between the two germline ends. In nucleotides, the CDR3 is TGTGCCAGCAGCTTAGGGGTTTCCCTTGAGACCCAGTACTTC. This gives the protein CASSLGVSLETQYF. The full variable domain, rest sourced from reference TRBV7-9 and TRBJ2-5, is DTGVSQNPRHKITKRGQNVTFRCDPISEHNRLYWYRQTLGQGPEFLTYFQNEAQLEKSRLLSDRFSAERPKGSFSTLEIQRTEQGDSAMYLCASSLGVSLETQYFGPGTRLLVL.

The chain recombines TRBV28 with TRBJ1-5; D is possibly TRBD1 (5 bases). The germline V gene encodes CDR1 MDHEN and CDR2 SYDVKM. The CDR3 extends over 17 amino acids. V was pared by 2 bases and J by 1 base, with 15 bases between. The CDR3 protein is CASSLPGDPGSNQPQHF. The CDR3, as DNA: TGTGCCAGCAGTTTACCCGGGGACCCCGGGAGCAATCAGCCCCAGCATTTT.

V is TRBV2 and J is TRBJ2-6; D may be TRBD1 (6 bases). V dropped 11 bases and J dropped 0 bases, with 14 bases sitting between them. Germline CDR1 and CDR2: SNHLY and FYNNEI. This CDR3 spans 15 amino acids. CDR3 sequence (DNA): TGTGCCGGGCAACAGGGACGCTCTGGGGCCAACGTCCTGACTTTC. Amino acid sequence: CAGQQGRSGANVLTF.